This passage covers 10 T cell receptor beta chains from one sample sequenced in a study of a mutant IDH1 vaccine in newly diagnosed glioma. Time point given: week 35, safety follow-up. Doses comprised 300 ug of mutant IDH1 20-mer peptide each, plus topical imiquimod. Antigens of these TCRs are unknown. Libraries were prepared by immunoSEQ multiplex PCR; TCRdb keeps only in-frame clonotypes and omits some of them. The profile covers roughly 54,000 clones, with around 80% appearing a single time and approximately 4% taken by the ten largest. The input for sequencing was PBMCs, taken from a glioma patient whose treatment included an IDH1 peptide vaccine. The receptors here all came from a woman between 18 and 29 years old with glioma.

The gene calls are TRBV5-1 and TRBJ1-3, with D unresolved. The CDR3 has 12 amino acids. V gave up 0 bases and J gave up 4 bases, with 2 bases separating them. The germline V gene encodes CDR1 SGHRS and CDR2 YFSETQ. CDR3 protein: CASSLGGNTIYF. For the CDR3, the DNA is TGCGCCAGCAGCTTGGGAGGAAACACCATATATTTT.

This sequence joins TRBV30 and TRBJ1-2, with unresolved D. The CDR3 runs to 12 residues. V lost 1 base, J lost 6 bases, and 9 bases lay in between. Per the germline V gene, CDR1 is GTSNPN and CDR2 is SVGIG (reference sequence). The CDR3 loop reads CAWSAPYDGYTF. Here the CDR3 DNA reads TGTGCCTGGAGTGCACCATACGATGGCTACACCTTC. Supplemented by reference TRBV30 and TRBJ1-2, the full variable domain reads SQTIHQWPATLVQPVGSPLSLECTVEGTSNPNLYWYRQAAGRGLQLLFYSVGIGQISSEVPQNLSASRPQDRQFILSSKKLLLSDSGFYLCAWSAPYDGYTFGSGTRLTVV.

J is TRBJ1-5 and V is TRBV2; D is undetermined. Germline values: CDR1 SNHLY, CDR2 FYNNEI. The CDR3 loop spans 13 amino acids. The germline V and J ends were trimmed by 11 bases and 7 bases, with 18 bases remaining between them. CDR3: CAVRATPGQPQHF. The CDR3 DNA reads TGTGCCGTCCGGGCAACGCCGGGCCAGCCCCAGCATTTT.

This chain joins TRBV4-3 and TRBJ1-5; TRBD1 might be the D (6 bases). Trimming shortened V by 0 bases and J by 3 bases, and 12 bases separated the two germline ends. CDR1 LGHNA and CDR2 YSLEER come from the germline V gene. This CDR3 region has 16 residues. The CDR3 here is CASSQDQGQLNQPQHF. For the CDR3, the DNA is TGCGCCAGCAGCCAAGATCAGGGACAACTCAATCAGCCCCAGCATTTT.

V usage is TRBV5-4 and J usage is TRBJ2-5, with D hard to call. The CDR3 contains 11 residues. The germline V and J ends were trimmed by 0 bases and 7 bases, with 4 bases remaining between them. Germline loops: CDR1 SGHNT, CDR2 YYREEE (reference sequence). The CDR3 DNA reads as TGTGCCAGCAGCTTGGCTTCGACCCAGTACTTC. Translated, it gives CASSLASTQYF. Using reference TRBV5-4 and TRBJ2-5 for the parts outside the CDR3, the full variable domain is ETGVTQSPTHLIKTRGQQVTLRCSSQSGHNTVSWYQQALGQGPQFIFQYYREEENGRGNFPPRFSGLQFPNYSSELNVNALELDDSALYLCASSLASTQYFGPGTRLLVL.

This chain uses TRBV18 with TRBJ2-2, with 7 nucleotides matching TRBD1. CDR1 is KGHSH and CDR2 is LQKENI in the germline V gene. The J segment lost 1 base and the V segment lost 2 bases, leaving 1 base of the junction unmatched. This CDR3 comprises 15 residues. This CDR3 is CASSPAGGNTGELFF. The CDR3 bases are TGTGCCAGCTCACCAGCAGGGGGGAACACCGGGGAGCTGTTTTTT.

This clone was seen just once. CDR3 nucleotides: TGTGCCAGCAGCTTTCGATATTACGAGCAGTACTTC. Its translation is CASSFRYYEQYF. The rearrangement links TRBV5-6 to TRBJ2-7; D is unclear. The CDR3 totals 12 residues. V lost 2 bases, J lost 4 bases, and 7 bases lay in between. Germline-derived CDR1 and CDR2 are SGHDT and YYEEEE.

This chain joins TRBV14 and TRBJ2-7; the D gene could be TRBD1 or TRBD2 (6 bases each). V lost 0 bases, J lost 5 bases, and 20 bases lay in between. CDR1 SGHDN and CDR2 FVKESK come from the germline V gene. This CDR3 spans 17 amino acids. The CDR3, as DNA: TGTGCCAGCAGCCAAGAATCGCCCAATACAGGGAGGAACGAGCAGTACTTC. As protein: CASSQESPNTGRNEQYF.

The chain uses TRBV13 and TRBJ2-1; TRBD2 matches at 11 bases. CDR3 length equals 16 residues. The J segment lost 2 bases and the V segment lost 6 bases, leaving 6 bases of the junction unmatched. CDR1 is PRHDT, CDR2 FYEKMQ, per germline (reference sequence). CDR3 DNA sequence: TGTGCCAGCAGTATACTAGCGGGGGTCCCCTACAATGAGCAGTTCTTC. This translates into CASSILAGVPYNEQFF. The full variable domain, completed using reference TRBV13 and TRBJ2-1, is AAGVIQSPRHLIKEKRETATLKCYPIPRHDTVYWYQQGPGQDPQFLISFYEKMQSDKGSIPDRFSAQQFSDYHSELNMSSLELGDSALYFCASSILAGVPYNEQFFGPGTRLTVL.

The chain uses TRBV19 and TRBJ2-1, with 12 bases that match TRBD1. The length of the CDR3 is 15 residues. Germline lookup yields CDR1 LNHDA and CDR2 SQIVND (reference sequence). With 5 bases clipped from V and 8 bases from J, the junction kept 7 bases outside the gene matches. In DNA form, the CDR3 reads TGTGCCAGTAGTTACGGGACAGGGGGCAGCGATGAGCAGTTCTTC. It codes for CASSYGTGGSDEQFF.